What follows are 21 T cell receptor beta chains derived from one specimen sequenced in a study of PD-1 blockade in classical Hodgkin lymphoma. Only in-frame clones appear in the TCRdb table, and some are missing; sequencing was by immunoSEQ multiplex PCR. Among over 15,000 clones listed, over 80% were seen once. All trial patients relapsed after autologous stem cell transplantation. The material sequenced was peripheral blood mononuclear cells (PBMCs), taken before the second cycle of nivolumab. Source of these receptors: a human donor with classical Hodgkin lymphoma.

The chain employs TRBV6-5 and TRBJ1-4; TRBD1 might be the D (5 bases). V was trimmed by 7 bases and J by 3 bases, leaving 12 bases between them. The CDR3 sequence is 14 residues long. CDR1 and CDR2 (germline): MNHEY, SVGAGI. CDR3 sequence: CASTSGTANEKLFF. CDR3 DNA: TGTGCCAGCACCTCGGGGACGGCTAATGAAAAACTGTTTTTT.

The V gene is TRBV7-2, the J gene TRBJ2-3, with 8 positions matching TRBD2. The CDR3 contains 17 residues. Germline V CDR1 and CDR2: SGHTA, FQGNSA. V was pared by 5 bases and J by 5 bases, with 15 bases of the junction left unmatched. The CDR3 coding sequence is TGTGCCAGCAGCCCTACCAGCGGGGGTGCCCGTAGAGATACGCAGTATTTT. It translates to CASSPTSGGARRDTQYF. Full variable domain (rest looked up from reference TRBV7-2 and TRBJ2-3): GAGVSQSPSNKVTEKGKDVELRCDPISGHTALYWYRQSLGQGLEFLIYFQGNSAPDKSGLPSDRFSAERTGGSVSTLTIQRTQQEDSAVYLCASSPTSGGARRDTQYFGPGTRLTVL.

The chain links TRBV5-8 to TRBJ2-1, with 15 bases that match TRBD2. This CDR3 has 17 amino acids. CDR1 is SGHTS, CDR2 YDEGEE, per germline. Unmatched junction bases numbered 9, after V lost 4 bases and J lost 7 bases. CDR3 protein: CASSKGLAGGPRNEQFF. CDR3 coding DNA: TGTGCCAGCAGCAAAGGACTAGCGGGGGGGCCCAGGAATGAGCAGTTCTTC.

The rearrangement joins TRBV6-1 to TRBJ1-5; D may be TRBD1 (5 bases). The CDR3 runs to 14 residues. Trimming cost V 4 bases and J 5 bases, with 12 bases left between them. Germline V CDR1 and CDR2: MNHNS, SASEGT. The CDR3 DNA sequence: TGTGCCAGCAGTGCCCACGGGGGGGATCAGCCCCAGCATTTT. Translating it yields CASSAHGGDQPQHF.

V and J are TRBV5-1 and TRBJ2-2; D possibly corresponds to TRBD2 (7 bases). This CDR3 contains 15 residues. Germline V gives CDR1 SGHRS, CDR2 YFSETQ. The ends were cut back, 4 bases at V and 0 bases at J, with 10 bases in the middle. The DNA of the CDR3 is TGCGCCAGCAGCGGCGGGGGCACGAACACCGGGGAGCTGTTTTTT. It encodes CASSGGGTNTGELFF.

Points on this clone: In the same sample, other DNA sequences code for this CDR3. The CDR3 nucleotides are TGTGCCAGCAGTGGATTAACAGGGAACACTGAAGCTTTCTTT. It is translated as CASSGLTGNTEAFF. This chain links TRBV25-1 with TRBJ1-1; D might be TRBD1 (5 bases). The ends were cut back, 4 bases at V and 1 base at J, with 10 bases in the middle. Looked up from germline, CDR1 is MGHDK and CDR2 is SYGVNS. The CDR3 is made up of 14 amino acids.

A single count supports this clone. This chain links TRBV6-6 with TRBJ1-5, with D hard to call. Looked up from germline, CDR1 is MNHNY and CDR2 is SVGAGI (reference sequence). Trimming removed 6 bases at V and 5 bases at J, with 14 bases between. The CDR3 has 14 amino acids. The CDR3 DNA reads as TGTGCCAGCAGGGGAGGAAGGGAGGATCAGCCCCAGCATTTT. Amino acids: CASRGGREDQPQHF.

The rearrangement joins TRBV5-4 to TRBJ2-3; D is perhaps TRBD2 (6 bases). Germline V lookup: CDR1 SGHNT, CDR2 YYREEE (reference sequence). Trimming took 0 bases from V and 2 from J, leaving 16 bases between them. CDR3 length: 17 amino acids. This CDR3 reads CASSLGLGRGPTDTQYF. The CDR3 DNA reads TGTGCCAGCAGCTTGGGGTTGGGGCGGGGACCCACAGATACGCAGTATTTT. The variable domain in full, with the rest retrieved from reference TRBV5-4 and TRBJ2-3, is ETGVTQSPTHLIKTRGQQVTLRCSSQSGHNTVSWYQQALGQGPQFIFQYYREEENGRGNFPPRFSGLQFPNYSSELNVNALELDDSALYLCASSLGLGRGPTDTQYFGPGTRLTVL.

The chain joins TRBV19 to TRBJ2-1, with a possible D match to TRBD2 (5 bases). V shed 3 bases and J shed 3 bases, with 9 bases lying between them. The CDR3 covers 14 residues. From germline, CDR1 is LNHDA and CDR2 SQIVND (reference sequence). The CDR3 loop is CASSIAAGYNEQFF. The CDR3, as DNA: TGTGCCAGTAGTATCGCCGCGGGCTACAATGAGCAGTTCTTC.

V gene TRBV5-6 combines with J gene TRBJ1-2, with D possibly matching TRBD1 (5 bases). The CDR3 extends over 14 amino acids. The V end was cut by 7 bases, the J end by 0 bases, with 13 bases between. Germline lookup yields CDR1 SGHDT and CDR2 YYEEEE. The CDR3: CASRRDQPNYGYTF. CDR3 coding DNA: TGTGCCAGCCGCCGGGACCAGCCTAACTATGGCTACACCTTC. The full variable domain, rest sourced from reference TRBV5-6 and TRBJ1-2, is DAGVTQSPTHLIKTRGQQVTLRCSPKSGHDTVSWYQQALGQGPQFIFQYYEEEERQRGNFPDRFSGHQFPNYSSELNVNALLLGDSALYLCASRRDQPNYGYTFGSGTRLTVV.

This chain uses TRBV15 with TRBJ2-1, with D perhaps TRBD1 (5 bases). Germline CDR1 is LNHNV and CDR2 is YYDKDF (reference sequence). With 0 bases removed from V and 5 bases from J, the gap between germline ends came to 11 bases. CDR3 size: 15 residues. CDR3 coding DNA: TGTGCCACCAGCAGAGACCCTATGGACAACAATGAGCAGTTCTTC. It translates to CATSRDPMDNNEQFF.

The chain has TRBV7-6 and TRBJ1-3; 7 nucleotides align to TRBD1. Germline V gene data show CDR1 as SGHVS and CDR2 as FNYEAQ. The CDR3 length is 16 residues. Trimming at V came to 3 bases and at J to 5 bases, leaving 10 bases not matched to a gene. CDR3 residues: CASSFETGSYRNTIYF. The CDR3 DNA is TGTGCCAGCAGCTTCGAGACAGGGAGTTATAGAAACACCATATATTTT.

The chain combines TRBV11-2 with TRBJ2-5, with D tentatively TRBD1 (5 bases). Trimming took off 4 bases at V and 1 base at J, with 10 bases between the two ends. The CDR3 sequence is 14 residues long. Germline assignment: CDR1 SGHAT and CDR2 FQNNGV. The CDR3 protein is CASSSTQGQETQYF. DNA for the CDR3: TGTGCCAGCAGCTCAACCCAGGGCCAAGAGACCCAGTACTTC.

The rearrangement uses TRBV19 and TRBJ2-3, with TRBD2 matching 16 bases. Germline CDR1 is LNHDA and CDR2 is SQIVND (reference sequence). This CDR3 is built from 21 residues. J lost 3 bases, V lost 5 bases, and 17 bases had no gene match. CDR3 sequence reads: CASSSQPGLAGGPRLTDTQYF. DNA of the CDR3: TGTGCCAGTAGTTCGCAGCCGGGACTAGCGGGGGGGCCGAGGTTAACAGATACGCAGTATTTT.

J is TRBJ1-2 and V is TRBV28; D unresolved. The CDR3 contains 12 residues. Per the germline V gene, CDR1 is MDHEN and CDR2 is SYDVKM. Between the trimmed V and J ends, which lost 3 bases and 8 bases, there was a span of 10 bases. In nucleotides, the CDR3 is TGTGCCAGCAGTTTTGAGGGCCGCGGCTACACCTTC. Translated: CASSFEGRGYTF.

This chain connects TRBV11-2 to TRBJ1-1; tentatively, D is TRBD1 (5 bases). V shed 0 bases and J shed 5 bases, with 13 bases lying between them. CDR1 is SGHAT, CDR2 FQNNGV, per germline. This CDR3 contains 15 residues. The DNA of the CDR3 is TGTGCCAGCAGCTTAGATCCCGGGGGGAGGACTGAAGCTTTCTTT. Protein product: CASSLDPGGRTEAFF.

CDR3 amino acids: CASSIRQAIPAYEQYF. CDR3 coding DNA: TGTGCCAGCAGCATCCGACAGGCAATACCGGCCTACGAGCAGTACTTC. The rearrangement joins TRBV21-1 to TRBJ2-7; the table calls TRBD1, which could not be checked here. TRBV21-1 is termed a pseudogene. The CDR3 has 16 residues.

The CDR3 protein is CASSQQGGRQPQHF. CDR3 bases: TGTGCCAGCAGTCAACAGGGGGGGAGACAGCCCCAGCATTTT. The V gene is TRBV6-6, the J gene TRBJ1-5; 8 bases map to TRBD1. The CDR3 is made up of 14 amino acids. V was clipped by 5 bases and J by 7 bases; unmatched bases: 7. Germline lookup yields CDR1 MNHNY and CDR2 SVGAGI (reference sequence).

V usage is TRBV27 and J usage is TRBJ1-2, with D hard to call. V lost 3 bases and J lost 4, with 9 bases in between. The germline CDR1 and CDR2 sequences are MNHEY and SMNVEV (reference sequence). The CDR3 sequence is 13 residues long. This CDR3 is CASSFGRAYGYTF. The DNA for the CDR3 is TGTGCCAGCAGTTTTGGTAGGGCCTATGGCTACACCTTC.

The chain combines TRBV9 with TRBJ2-5; the D gene is possibly TRBD2 (5 bases). The germline V and J ends were trimmed by 0 bases and 3 bases, with 12 bases remaining between them. CDR1 SGDLS and CDR2 YYNGEE come from the germline V gene. The CDR3 length is 15 residues. The CDR3 DNA follows: TGTGCCAGCAGCGTAGCCGCGGGTATAAAAGAGACCCAGTACTTC. Its translation: CASSVAAGIKETQYF.

The chain uses TRBV7-9 and TRBJ2-5; the D is unclear. The CDR3 contains 15 residues. Germline loops: CDR1 SEHNR, CDR2 FQNEAQ (reference sequence). Trimming removed 3 bases from V and 1 base from J, with 12 bases in between. The CDR3: CASSFLGLGQETQYF. DNA of the CDR3: TGTGCCAGCAGCTTCTTGGGGTTGGGCCAAGAGACCCAGTACTTC.